This T cell receptor (beta chain) was recorded in a study of response to subunit inactivated influenza vaccine. Worth noting for this clonotype: Its antigen remains unknown.

The study, taken as a whole, reports: It was the authors' suggestion that each seasonal influenza vaccination recruits few new T cells.

TCRdb ran MiXCR on the RT-PCR reads and lists one entry per CDR3 protein. The table shows about 570,000 distinct CDR3 sequences, with approximately 10% occurring only once. The V end was cut by 4 bases, the J end by 5 bases, with 18 bases between. The CDR3 sequence is 15 residues long. Germline loops: CDR1 KGHSH, CDR2 LQKENI. These records were also assigned to another study, of T cells expressing NK-cell markers. This second study notes: The authors generated TCR beta cDNA through 5'RACE template switching with UMIs. Among eight sequenced donors, seven carried HCMV seropositivity while one was seronegative.

The chain couples TRBV18 to TRBJ2-7; D is undetermined. The receptor comes from a man over 45 who received an inactivated influenza vaccine. Sequenced here: PBMCs from blood, sampled on the day of vaccination. In nucleotides, the CDR3 is TGTGCCAGCTCACTCCGAGATCCCTACGCTGACGAGCAGTACTTC. It translates to CASSLRDPYADEQYF.